Here is one T cell receptor beta chain with its context. Sequencing was performed with immunoSEQ multiplex PCR; in TCRdb, only in-frame clones are kept and a portion is missing. This table holds about 140,000 clones, roughly 85% found once. This sample was taken from a study of blood T cell repertoires in COVID-19. V shed 6 bases and J 3 bases; nucleotides not matched to a gene: 5. Germline lookup yields CDR1 SGDLS and CDR2 YYNGEE. The CDR3 contains 14 residues. J is TRBJ2-2 and V is TRBV9; 7 positions agree with TRBD1. Sequenced material: PBMCs or T cells enriched from blood (not recorded which). The receptor comes from a woman in her forties or fifties who had recovered from COVID-19. CDR3 loop: CASMTGIDTGELFF. The CDR3 coding sequence is TGTGCCAGCATGACAGGGATCGACACCGGGGAGCTGTTTTTT. Based on the CDR3 plus reference TRBV9 and TRBJ2-2, the full variable domain is DSGVTQTPKHLITATGQRVTLRCSPRSGDLSVYWYQQSLDQGLQFLIQYYNGEERAKGNILERFSAQQFPDLHSELNLSSLELGDSALYFCASMTGIDTGELFFGEGSRLTVL.